This section outlines one TCR beta chain sequence together with its context. This CDR3 spans 13 amino acids. V lost 9 bases to trimming and J lost 1 base, with 11 bases between them. CDR1 is LNHDA and CDR2 is SQIVND in the germline V gene (reference sequence). The method was immunoSEQ multiplex PCR; TCRdb's version includes in-frame clones alone and lacks a portion of them. The table records approximately 200,000 clones, about 91% of them present only once. The source of the sample is a study of blood T cell repertoires in COVID-19. Turning to the study itself: COVID-19 samples from acute and convalescent phases originated in the United States, Italy and Spain. T cells, B-cell-depleted T cells, or PBMCs supplied cDNA or gDNA.

The sequenced material came from peripheral blood. The rearrangement links TRBV19 to TRBJ2-3; no firm D call. This sequence originates from a woman in her twenties or thirties with acute or convalescent COVID-19. Here the CDR3 reads CASSLSGTDTQYF. The CDR3, as DNA: TGTGCCAGCTCACTTTCTGGCACAGATACGCAGTATTTT.